The entry below gives a single T cell receptor (beta chain) sequence along with its context. Its antigen is still unknown. The sample is drawn from a study of a mutant IDH1 vaccine in newly diagnosed glioma. At the level of the study: Among treated patients, approximately 62% were male and 37.5% female, and mean age was approximately 40 years. Antecedent treatment encompassed radiotherapy, temozolomide, or their combination; the majority received both.

Germline V lookup: CDR1 MGHRA, CDR2 YSYEKL. This CDR3 is 15 amino acids long. V was pared by 0 bases and J by 7 bases, with 15 bases between. Sample time point: baseline, week 1 (first vaccination visit). Sample treatment: pre-vaccination baseline after standard-of-care therapy. Tumors from donors were new WHO grade 3 or 4 IDH1-mutant astrocytomas with ATRX loss. Clones were read by immunoSEQ multiplex PCR, and TCRdb kept only the in-frame ones, dropping some. Of some 95,000 clones in the sample, about four fifths were seen once. The study, taken as a whole, reports: Among top peripheral T cell clonotypes, changes seemed unrelated to pseudoprogression.

The sequence was collected from a middle-aged man with glioma. V gene TRBV4-1 combines with J gene TRBJ1-1; D remains ambiguous. The material was PBMCs, obtained from a glioma patient treated with radiotherapy, temozolomide or both. In DNA, the CDR3 is TGCGCCAGCAGCCAAGAGAGCAACCCCTGGGGTGAAGCTTTCTTT. This codes for CASSQESNPWGEAFF.